This T cell receptor (beta chain) was captured by sequencing in a study of response to subunit inactivated influenza vaccine (dated by TCRdb to 2016 to 2019). General notes on the study: To follow how T cells responded to a trivalent subunit inactivated influenza vaccine, the researchers relied on deep quantitative profiling of the T cell receptor repertoire.

CDR1 MNHEY and CDR2 SVGAGI were looked up in the germline V gene. V and J are trimmed by 3 bases and 3 bases, and the gene matches miss 2 bases of the junction. The CDR3 sequence holds 14 residues, the cysteine and phenylalanine included. Only the CDR3 region is kept as DNA, spanning 42 bases read in frame from base 1. The paper's findings and limits, for the study overall: According to the authors, only a limited number of new T cells may be recruited by each seasonal influenza vaccination.

This clonotype was seen only a few times. Its antigen remains unidentified. No much larger clone exists at a distance of one base, and base qualities are not known. The method was RT-PCR. Sequenced on an Illumina HiSeq 2500. The public sequencing data were trimmed at Q25 with fastp and processed into clonotypes with MiXCR by TCRdb, which kept only in-frame beta chains. Here each entry gathers all rows of one CDR3 protein and keeps the most common genes and DNA. Here the sample has just over 300,000 distinct CDR3 sequences; just over 20% occur a single time. The ten largest clones represent roughly a tenth of the sample.

Recombination linked TRBV6-5 to TRBJ2-7; the central 10 bases match TRBD1. The origin of this receptor is a man between 45 and 75 years old who received an inactivated influenza vaccine. Donor details come from another sample of the same person, matched by shared clones. The sample in question was PBMCs from blood, obtained about 20 months after vaccination. The nucleotides read TGTGCCAGCAGTTATTGGACAGGGGGCTACGAGCAGTACTTC. Translation gives CASSYWTGGYEQYF.